Listed here are 11 T cell receptor beta chains from one sample, sequenced in a study of cytomegalovirus exposure and HLA in healthy donors. It was with 60 Vbeta and 13 Jbeta primers that the PCR ran. The protocol was immunoSEQ multiplex PCR, while the TCRdb copy is restricted to in-frame clones and leaves out a portion. The sample yields 100,000 to 120,000 clones, 82% seen once. Sequenced material: PBMCs. Every receptor here comes from a young woman in good health and CMV-seronegative.

Written as DNA, the CDR3 is TGTGCCAGCAGCCCGGGCAGGGTTACCGGGGAGCTGTTTTTT. As protein: CASSPGRVTGELFF. This chain links TRBV7-9 with TRBJ2-2; D perhaps matches TRBD1 (5 bases). V was shortened by 5 bases and J by 5 bases, with 12 bases between the two germline ends. Per the germline V gene, CDR1 is SEHNR and CDR2 is FQNEAQ (reference sequence). The CDR3 is 14 residues long.

The chain uses TRBV5-4 and TRBJ1-2; D is unresolved. CDR1 SGHNT and CDR2 YYREEE come from the germline V gene (reference sequence). V was pared by 0 bases and J by 8 bases, with 11 bases between. The length of the CDR3 is 13 residues. As DNA, the CDR3 is TGTGCCAGCAGCTTGGAGGGAACGGGGGGCTACACCTTC. This encodes CASSLEGTGGYTF.

This clone was observed once. The chain recombines TRBV23-1 with TRBJ2-7; D gene ambiguous. TRBV23-1 is recorded as an ORF, its role being uncertain. The CDR3 runs to 9 residues. The CDR3 protein is CASSQSMRV. In DNA form, the CDR3 reads TGCGCCAGCAGTCAATCGATGCGGGTC.

The J gene is TRBJ2-6, the V gene TRBV27; 7 bases line up with TRBD1. CDR3 size: 16 residues. CDR1 is MNHEY and CDR2 is SMNVEV in the germline V gene (reference sequence). With 4 bases clipped from V and 0 bases from J, the junction kept 3 bases outside the gene matches. The CDR3 DNA sequence: TGTGCCAGCAGTTCAGCAGGGGGCTCTGGGGCCAACGTCCTGACTTTC. This gives the protein CASSSAGGSGANVLTF.

The rearrangement links TRBV7-2 to TRBJ2-2; D uncertain. Germline V gene data show CDR1 as SGHTA and CDR2 as FQGNSA. V was pared by 1 base and J by 2 bases, with 5 bases between. This CDR3 is built from 14 residues. CDR3 nucleotides: TGTGCCAGCAGCTTAGTGCGAAACACCGGGGAGCTGTTTTTT. Amino acids: CASSLVRNTGELFF.

CDR3 loop: CASSAAGNTEAFF. The CDR3 nucleotides are TGTGCCAGCAGCGCCGCAGGGAACACTGAAGCTTTCTTT. V and J are TRBV13 and TRBJ1-1, with no clear D. Germline CDR1 reads PRHDT; CDR2 reads FYEKMQ (reference sequence). This CDR3 has 13 residues. The V end was cut by 5 bases, the J end by 1 base, with 8 bases between.

The V and J genes are TRBV5-4 and TRBJ2-1; perhaps TRBD1 as D (5 bases). Germline CDR1 is SGHNT and CDR2 is YYREEE (reference sequence). V gave up 0 bases and J gave up 0 bases, with 13 bases separating them. The CDR3 has 17 residues. The CDR3 bases are TGTGCCAGCAGCTTGGGGGGCGGACGTCCCTCCTACAATGAGCAGTTCTTC. Amino acid sequence: CASSLGGGRPSYNEQFF. Drawing the rest from reference TRBV5-4 and TRBJ2-1, the complete variable domain is ETGVTQSPTHLIKTRGQQVTLRCSSQSGHNTVSWYQQALGQGPQFIFQYYREEENGRGNFPPRFSGLQFPNYSSELNVNALELDDSALYLCASSLGGGRPSYNEQFFGPGTRLTVL.

This chain connects TRBV29-1 to TRBJ2-1, with D possibly matching TRBD1 (6 bases). Germline CDR1 is SQVTM and CDR2 is ANQGSEA. There are 13 residues in the CDR3. With 3 bases removed from V and 2 bases from J, the gap between germline ends came to 8 bases. Here the CDR3 DNA reads TGCAGCGTTGACAGGGGTCCCTACAATGAGCAGTTCTTC. Residues: CSVDRGPYNEQFF.

The chain has TRBV4-1 and TRBJ2-3, with D possibly TRBD2 on 5 matching bases. Germline-derived CDR1 and CDR2 are MGHRA and YSYEKL. There are 16 residues in the CDR3. The ends were cut back, 2 bases at V and 0 bases at J, with 12 bases in the middle. CDR3 loop: CASSQSPSSSTDTQYF. CDR3 DNA sequence: TGCGCCAGCAGCCAATCTCCTAGCAGTAGCACAGATACGCAGTATTTT.

The chain uses TRBV2 and TRBJ2-5; D is perhaps TRBD1 (6 bases). Looked up from germline, CDR1 is SNHLY and CDR2 is FYNNEI. This CDR3 has 15 residues. V was trimmed by 3 bases and J by 4 bases, leaving 15 bases between them. CDR3 bases: TGTGCCAGCAGTGACAGGCGACAGGTACGAGAGACCCAGTACTTC. Translated, it gives CASSDRRQVRETQYF.

A single count supports this clone. V and J are TRBV7-2 and TRBJ1-5; D not certain. The CDR3 contains 14 residues. From germline, CDR1 is SGHTA and CDR2 FQGNSA. Trimming left V 5 bases short and J 5 bases short, with 13 bases between. The CDR3 is CASSPNSPYQPQHF. The DNA for the CDR3 is TGTGCCAGCAGCCCCAACAGCCCTTATCAGCCCCAGCATTTT.